Shown below are 15 T cell receptor beta chains from a single sample sequenced in a study of T-cell reconstitution after alpha-beta-depleted transplantation in children. Unique molecular identifiers featured in how the TCRbeta library was prepared. Via MiXCR, TCRdb re-called the PCR reads, giving one row per CDR3 protein. The table includes some 130,000 distinct CDR3 sequences, roughly 10% detected once. The sequencing here drew on PBMCs, mostly from graft donor cells, taken 180 days after TCRalphabeta/CD19-depleted stem cell transplant. Every receptor here comes from a girl under two years old who had a stem cell transplant for combined immunodeficiency, so the T cells may come from the graft donor.

This chain links TRBV7-2 with TRBJ1-4; 8 bases match TRBD1. The CDR3 is 16 amino acids. CDR1 SGHTA and CDR2 FQGNSA come from the germline V gene. V was clipped by 5 bases and J by 6 bases; unmatched bases: 11. Here the CDR3 reads CASSPSSGTGDEKLFF. CDR3 DNA: TGTGCCAGCAGCCCTTCCTCCGGGACAGGAGATGAAAAACTGTTTTTT.

This clonotype has a count of ten or more. The chain employs TRBV5-1 and TRBJ2-3, with 7 nucleotides matching TRBD1. Germline CDR1 SGHRS, CDR2 YFSETQ. Trimming removed 3 bases from V and 4 bases from J; junction bases left unmatched: 5. There are 14 residues in the CDR3. In DNA, the CDR3 is TGCGCCAGCAGCTCCCGTGGACAGGCAGATACGCAGTATTTT. Encoded protein: CASSSRGQADTQYF. Variable domain in full (rest from reference TRBV5-1 and TRBJ2-3): KAGVTQTPRYLIKTRGQQVTLSCSPISGHRSVSWYQQTPGQGLQFLFEYFSETQRNKGNFPGRFSGRQFSNSRSEMNVSTLELGDSALYLCASSSRGQADTQYFGPGTRLTVL.

This clonotype appeared many times. The chain couples TRBV7-2 to TRBJ2-7, with 7 bases matching TRBD1. Germline trimming cut 2 bases from V and 3 bases from J; bases unmatched to any gene: 4. This CDR3 spans 14 amino acids. CDR1 and CDR2 from the germline V gene are SGHTA and FQGNSA. The CDR3 region has the DNA TGTGCCAGCAGCTTAATGGGACAGATCTACGAGCAGTACTTC. Its protein product is CASSLMGQIYEQYF.

This clonotype was seen many times. V is TRBV15 and J is TRBJ2-1; D gene unclear. This CDR3 region has 15 residues. The germline gives CDR1 LNHNV, CDR2 YYDKDF (reference sequence). Trimming took off 1 base at V and 1 base at J, with 8 bases between the two ends. The CDR3 bases are TGTGCCACCAGCAGAGTTAAGGGATCCTACAATGAGCAGTTCTTC. Its protein product is CATSRVKGSYNEQFF.

This clonotype occurred a few times. This rearrangement joins TRBV5-1 to TRBJ2-3; D may be TRBD1 (5 bases). V was clipped by 2 bases and J by 3 bases, with 16 bases between them. The length of the CDR3 is 16 residues. The germline V gene encodes CDR1 SGHRS and CDR2 YFSETQ. The CDR3 DNA sequence: TGCGCCAGCAGCTTAGGGGAAGGAGCCACGACAGATACGCAGTATTTT. Translation: CASSLGEGATTDTQYF.

This clonotype was counted only a few times. The chain is built from TRBV29-1 and TRBJ2-3, with 10 nucleotides matching TRBD2. Germline assignment: CDR1 SQVTM and CDR2 ANQGSEA. Trimming took 1 base from V and 6 from J; bases not matched to a gene: 4. The length of the CDR3 is 14 residues. The CDR3 DNA is TGCAGCGTTGAAGCTAGCGGGAGATGGGATACGCAGTATTTT. It codes for CSVEASGRWDTQYF.

The rearrangement joins TRBV5-8 to TRBJ2-2; 8 bases agree with TRBD2. CDR1 and CDR2 from the germline V gene are SGHTS and YDEGEE. V shed 4 bases and J 5 bases; nucleotides not matched to a gene: 10. CDR3 length: 16 residues. The CDR3 nucleotides read TGTGCCAGCAGCCGATGGACTAGCCCTAGGACCGGGGAGCTGTTTTTT. Protein: CASSRWTSPRTGELFF.

This clonotype was picked up a small number of times. V is TRBV12-3 or TRBV12-4 and J is TRBJ1-2; D is perhaps TRBD1 (6 bases). Trimming took off 6 bases at V and 4 bases at J, with 18 bases between the two ends. The CDR3 is 15 residues long. The CDR3 protein is CASRIRLDSPYGYTF. The CDR3 DNA sequence: TGTGCCAGCAGGATAAGACTGGACAGCCCCTATGGCTACACCTTC.

This clonotype showed up just a few times. This chain connects TRBV20-1 to TRBJ2-7; D possibly corresponds to TRBD2 (6 bases). The V gene lost 1 base and the J gene lost 0 bases, with 10 bases spanning the gap. The CDR3 has 14 amino acids. From germline, CDR1 is DFQATT and CDR2 SNEGSKA (reference sequence). The CDR3 DNA reads TGCAGTGCTAGAGTACGGGAGCGCTCCTACGAGCAGTACTTC. Translated: CSARVRERSYEQYF.

This clonotype was detected a few times. The rearrangement links TRBV5-1 to TRBJ2-1; D call uncertain. The CDR3 length is 12 residues. Germline V CDR1 and CDR2: SGHRS, YFSETQ. Trimming shortened V by 5 bases and J by 4 bases, and 7 bases separated the two germline ends. This CDR3 reads CASRSGYNEQFF. The CDR3, as DNA: TGCGCCAGCAGGTCAGGTTACAATGAGCAGTTCTTC.

This clonotype has just a few counts. The rearrangement joins TRBV29-1 to TRBJ2-7; D is uncertain. Germline CDR1 and CDR2: SQVTM and ANQGSEA. The V end was cut by 7 bases, the J end by 2 bases, with 9 bases between. The CDR3 sequence is 11 residues long. CDR3 in DNA: TGCAGCGCCAGGCAGGCCTACGAGCAGTACTTC. It yields the protein CSARQAYEQYF.

The sample holds a few counts of this clonotype. The chain uses TRBV20-1 and TRBJ2-3, with D uncertain. Deletions cut 1 base from V and 5 bases from J, with 10 bases between. The CDR3 consists of 13 residues. Germline CDR1 DFQATT, CDR2 SNEGSKA (reference sequence). CDR3 bases: TGCAGTGCTAGAGGCCGCGCTCAAGATACGCAGTATTTT. Its translation is CSARGRAQDTQYF.

This clonotype was counted only a few times. The V call is TRBV20-1, the J call TRBJ2-1; 9 nucleotides agree with TRBD2. The CDR3 runs to 18 residues. The V gene end was trimmed by 6 bases and the J gene end by 5 bases; junction bases not matched to a gene: 20. The germline V gene has CDR1 DFQATT and CDR2 SNEGSKA (reference sequence). In DNA form, the CDR3 reads TGCAGTGCCCCCCGCCCGGGCGGGAGGGCCTTCTACAACAATGAGCAGTTCTTC. Translated, it gives CSAPRPGGRAFYNNEQFF.

This clonotype was counted many times. CDR3 in DNA: TGCGCCAGCAGCTTCGGACAGGGGGCGAGGACTGAAGCTTTCTTT. Amino acid sequence: CASSFGQGARTEAFF. The gene calls are TRBV5-1 and TRBJ1-1; the match to TRBD1 covers 11 bases. The ends lost 2 bases at V and 5 bases at J; junction bases unmatched: 5. CDR1 is SGHRS, CDR2 YFSETQ, per germline. The CDR3 is made up of 15 amino acids.

Note on this clonotype: Mismatch with germline at one junction end may stem from a read error. V usage is TRBV20-1 and J usage is TRBJ2-3, with no clear D. In germline, CDR1 is DFQATT, CDR2 SNEGSKA (reference sequence). This CDR3 comprises 13 residues. CDR3 nucleotides: TGCAGTGCTAGACGCATAGGCACAGATACGCAGTATTTC. Translating gives CSARRIGTDTQYF.